The 25 T cell receptor beta chains presented below share a single source sample, sequenced in a study of molecular identifiers for immune sequencing clone quantification. MiXCR was run by TCRdb on the PCR reads, yielding one entry per CDR3 protein. The table includes 45,000 to 65,000 distinct CDR3 sequences, about 23% detected once. The specimen was naive CD8+ T cells from blood, with Jurkat cell RNA spiked in. Documented subset: FACS-sorted CD8+CD4-CCR7+CD45RA+ naive T cells. The receptors stem from a human donor in good health. Some libraries in this study had Jurkat cell RNA spiked in.

The J gene is TRBJ1-5, the V gene TRBV6-2 or TRBV6-3; 9 nucleotides agree with TRBD1. Germline CDR1 MNHEY, CDR2 SVGEGT. V trimming: 0 bases; J trimming: 5 bases; junction bases outside the gene matches: 5. The CDR3 runs 16 residues. The CDR3 DNA follows: TGTGCCAGCAGTTACTCTGGGACAGGGAGAGATCAGCCCCAGCATTTT. This gives the protein CASSYSGTGRDQPQHF.

On this clonotype: A much larger clone lies one base from this, so it may be a read error. The chain joins TRBV9 to TRBJ1-5, with D possibly being TRBD1 (5 bases). Germline CDR1 SGDLS, CDR2 YYNGEE. This CDR3 has 14 residues. CDR3 loop: CVSSVDGGAQPQHF. The CDR3, as DNA: TGTGTCAGCAGCGTAGACGGGGGAGCTCAGCCCCAGCATTTT.

The chain recombines TRBV20-1 with TRBJ2-3; tentatively, D is TRBD1 (6 bases). Trimming took 0 bases from V and 5 from J, leaving 18 bases between them. The V gene's germline CDR1 is DFQATT and CDR2 SNEGSKA (reference sequence). The CDR3 length is 16 residues. CDR3 residues: CSARDWTAPRIDTQYF. DNA for the CDR3: TGCAGTGCTAGAGATTGGACAGCCCCACGCATAGATACGCAGTATTTT.

The chain links TRBV7-9 to TRBJ1-3, with D hard to call. The germline CDR1 and CDR2 sequences are SEHNR and FQNEAQ (reference sequence). The CDR3 length is 14 residues. The V gene lost 11 bases and the J gene lost 1 base, with 15 bases spanning the gap. DNA of the CDR3: TGTGCCGCCCCGACGCAGGCTTCTGGAAACACCATATATTTT. Translating gives CAAPTQASGNTIYF.

This clonotype occurred many times. The V gene is TRBV9, the J gene TRBJ2-3, with TRBD2 identical over 8 bases. The CDR3 is 15 residues long. Looked up from germline, CDR1 is SGDLS and CDR2 is YYNGEE. Trimming cost V 3 bases and J 1 base; bases outside gene matches: 4. For the CDR3, the DNA is TGTGCCAGCAGCGGAGGGACTAGTCGCACAGATACGCAGTATTTT. As protein: CASSGGTSRTDTQYF.

Details on this clonotype: A much more abundant neighbour one base away suggests this may be a read error. The chain recombines TRBV7-8 with TRBJ2-3, with 12 bases lining up with TRBD2. The germline V gene encodes CDR1 SGHVS and CDR2 FQNEAQ. V trimming: 8 bases; J trimming: 0 bases; junction bases outside the gene matches: 6. CDR3 length: 16 amino acids. CDR3 nucleotide sequence: TGTGCCAGCGGCCAAGGACTAGCGGGGAGCACAGATACGCAGTATTTT. This gives the protein CASGQGLAGSTDTQYF.

Notes on this clonotype: A read error is possible here, since a much larger clone lies one base away. A read error is likely, as this CDR3 ends without the conserved phenylalanine or tryptophan. This rearrangement joins TRBV11-3 to TRBJ2-5; tentatively, D is TRBD1 or TRBD2 (5 bases each). The ends were cut back, 5 bases at V and 3 bases at J, with 10 bases in the middle. Per germline, CDR1 SGHNT and CDR2 YENEEA. This CDR3 is 13 amino acids long. The CDR3 DNA sequence: TGTGCCAGCAGCATGGGACCGAAAGAGACCCAGTACTCC. This codes for CASSMGPKETQYS.

This clonotype came up many times. The genes are TRBV27 and TRBJ1-2; tentative D call: TRBD1 (5 bases). Germline CDR1 is MNHEY and CDR2 is SMNVEV (reference sequence). This CDR3 contains 15 residues. The V gene lost 5 bases and the J gene lost 2 bases, with 15 bases spanning the gap. The CDR3 DNA is TGTGCCAGCAGTCCTACCCCGACAGTGAACTATGGCTACACCTTC. As protein: CASSPTPTVNYGYTF.

Turning to this clonotype: A much larger clone lies a single base off, so this may be a read error. The conserved final phenylalanine or tryptophan is absent from the CDR3, which likely points to a read error. The J gene is TRBJ2-1, the V gene TRBV7-3; TRBD1 matches 8 bases. This CDR3 is 15 amino acids long. The germline CDR1 and CDR2 sequences are SGHTA and FQGTGA. Trimming cost V 5 bases and J 8 bases; bases outside gene matches: 11. CDR3 sequence reads: CASSPIQGALDEQFI. As DNA, the CDR3 is TGTGCCAGCAGCCCAATCCAGGGGGCGCTGGATGAGCAGTTCATC.

This clonotype was seen once. This may stem from a read error, because a much larger clone lies one nucleotide away. The gene calls are TRBV12-3 or TRBV12-4 and TRBJ2-1; 12 nucleotides line up with TRBD2. The CDR3 spans 16 residues. V was pared by 5 bases and J by 5 bases, with 7 bases of the junction left unmatched. Written as DNA, the CDR3 is TGTGCCAGCAGTATACTAGCGGGAGGTCCCAACAATGAGCAGTTCTTC. This encodes CASSILAGGPNNEQFF.

Many counts were recorded for this clonotype. The chain employs TRBV27 and TRBJ1-2; 8 bases are a match to TRBD1. Germline CDR1 is MNHEY and CDR2 is SMNVEV (reference sequence). V was clipped by 6 bases and J by 4 bases; unmatched bases: 7. This CDR3 contains 14 residues. The CDR3 here is CASSPGQGPYGYTF. Written as DNA, the CDR3 is TGTGCCAGCAGCCCTGGACAGGGCCCCTATGGCTACACCTTC.

This clonotype was detected many times. V usage is TRBV12-3 or TRBV12-4 and J usage is TRBJ2-5, with TRBD2 matching 11 bases. CDR3 length: 14 amino acids. With V trimmed by 9 bases and J by 1 base, 4 bases remained unmatched. The CDR3 is CASRLAGFQETQYF. The CDR3 DNA is TGTGCCAGTCGACTAGCGGGATTCCAAGAGACCCAGTACTTC.

As concerns this clonotype: Since a much larger clone is just one base distant, this may be a read error. This chain uses TRBV19 with TRBJ2-3, with D tentatively TRBD2 (6 bases). The V gene lost 6 bases and the J gene lost 3 bases, with 16 bases spanning the gap. This CDR3 is built from 15 residues. The germline V gene encodes CDR1 LNHDA and CDR2 SQIVND (reference sequence). The CDR3 loop is CASSLTRGRTDTQYF. The CDR3 DNA follows: TGTGCCAGTAGCTTGACTAGAGGGAGAACAGATACGCAGTATTTT.

This clonotype came up once. It may be a read error: a sequence one base away is much more abundant. The chain links TRBV4-1 to TRBJ2-7; possible D gene TRBD2, 5 bases. This CDR3 has 13 residues. The V gene's germline CDR1 is MGHRA and CDR2 YSYEKL. The CDR3 spells CASSQDLVGEQDF. The DNA for the CDR3 is TGCGCCAGCAGCCAAGATCTGGTCGGGGAGCAGGACTTC.

A word on this clonotype: This may be a read error, as it is one base from a much larger clone. The chain recombines TRBV28 with TRBJ2-7; a possible D gene is TRBD2 (6 bases). The CDR3 totals 13 residues. Germline CDR1 reads MDHEN; CDR2 reads SYDVKM. The CDR3 DNA reads TGTGCCACCGACGGGGGAAGCTCCTACGAGCAGCACTTC. Protein sequence: CATDGGSSYEQHF.

J is TRBJ2-1 and V is TRBV9, with 13 bases that match TRBD2. The germline V gene encodes CDR1 SGDLS and CDR2 YYNGEE. V was pared by 2 bases and J by 5 bases, with 7 bases of the junction left unmatched. This CDR3 has 17 residues. CDR3 bases: TGTGCCAGCAGCGTTGTAGGAACTAGCGGGGGGGACAATGAGCAGTTCTTC. Amino acid sequence: CASSVVGTSGGDNEQFF.

This clonotype was picked up many times. The V gene is TRBV7-9, the J gene TRBJ2-7; no clear D gene. The CDR3 covers 14 residues. Germline-derived CDR1 and CDR2 are SEHNR and FQNEAQ (reference sequence). Trimming pared 5 bases from V and 0 bases from J, leaving 11 bases between. The CDR3: CASSQIRSSYEQYF. The CDR3 DNA sequence: TGTGCCAGCAGCCAAATAAGGTCCTCCTACGAGCAGTACTTC.

Ten or more counts support this clonotype. The genes are TRBV27 and TRBJ2-7; 11 bases agree with TRBD2. CDR3 size: 14 residues. V dropped 6 bases and J dropped 2; count of bases not matched to a gene: 3. In germline, CDR1 is MNHEY, CDR2 SMNVEV (reference sequence). The CDR3 protein is CASSFSGRAYEQYF. The DNA for the CDR3 is TGTGCCAGCAGCTTTAGCGGGAGGGCCTACGAGCAGTACTTC.

This clonotype was picked up many times. This rearrangement joins TRBV25-1 to TRBJ1-1; D uncertain. The CDR3 loop spans 12 amino acids. V was cut by 2 bases and J by 2 bases, with 3 bases left in between. CDR1 is MGHDK, CDR2 SYGVNS, per germline. The CDR3 region has the DNA TGTGCCAGCAGTGAAGCAAACACTGAAGCTTTCTTT. It yields the protein CASSEANTEAFF.

The table lists this clonotype with many counts. The rearrangement uses TRBV5-6 and TRBJ1-1; D is undetermined. Germline V CDR1 and CDR2: SGHDT, YYEEEE. The CDR3 consists of 14 residues. V was pared by 3 bases and J by 0 bases, with 9 bases between. The CDR3 nucleotides read TGTGCCAGCAGCTGGTGGGTTATGAACACTGAAGCTTTCTTT. This codes for CASSWWVMNTEAFF.

This clonotype was counted between two and nine times. The V call is TRBV3-1, the J call TRBJ2-5, with 9 nucleotides matching TRBD2. CDR1 is LGHDT and CDR2 is YNNKEL in the germline V gene (reference sequence). There are 23 residues in the CDR3. The J segment lost 1 base and the V segment lost 0 bases, leaving 24 bases of the junction unmatched. CDR3 bases: TGTGCCAGCAGCCAAGAAAGTTTCCTAGCGGGGATTAAAATCCCACAAACCCAAGAGACCCAGTACTTC. Protein sequence: CASSQESFLAGIKIPQTQETQYF.

This clonotype was seen at least ten times. The chain links TRBV7-9 to TRBJ2-7; TRBD1 matches 7 bases. CDR3 size: 15 residues. V dropped 5 bases and J dropped 3; count of bases not matched to a gene: 10. Looked up from germline, CDR1 is SEHNR and CDR2 is FQNEAQ (reference sequence). The CDR3: CASSAPGQLFYEQYF. For the CDR3, the DNA is TGTGCCAGCAGCGCGCCGGGACAGCTTTTCTACGAGCAGTACTTC.

As for this clonotype: With a much larger clone just one base away, this may be a read error. Lacking the conserved final phenylalanine or tryptophan, this CDR3 likely reflects a read error. CDR3 protein: CASSGWGEETQYL. The CDR3 nucleotides are TGTGCCAGCAGTGGTTGGGGGGAAGAGACCCAGTACCTC. The genes are TRBV2 and TRBJ2-5, with a tentative D call TRBD2 (6 bases). CDR1 and CDR2 from the germline V gene are SNHLY and FYNNEI. The CDR3 sequence is 13 residues long. V gave up 4 bases and J gave up 3 bases, with 9 bases separating them.

This clonotype was observed at least ten times. This chain joins TRBV28 and TRBJ2-7, with 8 bases identical to TRBD2. V lost 5 bases and J lost 5; bases outside the gene matches: 8. Looked up from germline, CDR1 is MDHEN and CDR2 is SYDVKM. The CDR3 runs 14 residues. The CDR3 here is CASSLRGVDDEQYF. Written as DNA, the CDR3 is TGTGCCAGCAGTCTGCGGGGGGTGGACGACGAGCAGTACTTC. Based on the CDR3 plus reference TRBV28 and TRBJ2-7, the full variable domain is DVKVTQSSRYLVKRTGEKVFLECVQDMDHENMFWYRQDPGLGLRLIYFSYDVKMKEKGDIPEGYSVSREKKERFSLILESASTNQTSMYLCASSLRGVDDEQYFGPGTRLTVT.

In regard to this clonotype: One base away lies a much larger clone, so this may be a sequencing read error. This chain uses TRBV4-1 with TRBJ1-1; no definite D call. The V gene's germline CDR1 is MGHRA and CDR2 YSYEKL. The CDR3 runs to 16 residues. The CDR3: CASRQEVEELNTEAFF. The CDR3 nucleotides are TGCGCCAGCCGCCAAGAAGTTGAGGAGCTGAACACTGAAGCTTTCTTT.